The 9 T cell receptor beta chains in this list originate from one sample, sequenced in a study of cytomegalovirus exposure and HLA in healthy donors. PCR amplification relied on 60 Vbeta primers (plus 13 Jbeta primers). TCRdb's table, derived via immunoSEQ multiplex PCR, lists solely in-frame clones and lacks some. The table shows 100,000 to 150,000 clones, with around three quarters occurring only once. The specimen was PBMCs. The receptor source for this set is a man between 25 and 39 years old in good health and CMV-seronegative.

V gene TRBV28 combines with J gene TRBJ1-5; perhaps TRBD1 as D (5 bases). Germline V gives CDR1 MDHEN, CDR2 SYDVKM. This CDR3 contains 15 residues. Trimming shortened V by 5 bases and J by 4 bases, and 15 bases separated the two germline ends. CDR3 bases: TGTGCCAGCAGTCCATTGACTCGGGGGAATCAGCCCCAGCATTTT. Its protein product is CASSPLTRGNQPQHF.

CDR3 bases: TGTGCCAGCAGCCCCATAAGACAGGGGCCAAATCAGCCCCAGCATTTT. Translated, it gives CASSPIRQGPNQPQHF. The rearrangement uses TRBV28 and TRBJ1-5, with TRBD1 matching over 8 bases. The junction had 11 bases not matched to a gene; V was cut back by 6 bases and J by 4 bases. From germline, CDR1 is MDHEN and CDR2 SYDVKM. CDR3 length equals 16 residues.

This clone was picked up a small number of times. CDR3 in DNA: TGTGCCAGCAGCTTGGTGGGACAGGGAGATACGCAGTATTTT. Protein: CASSLVGQGDTQYF. The chain combines TRBV5-4 with TRBJ2-3; TRBD1 agrees at 9 bases. Germline assignment: CDR1 SGHNT and CDR2 YYREEE (reference sequence). J gave up 5 bases and V 0 bases, and 1 base lay outside the gene matches. The CDR3 is made up of 14 amino acids.

The genes are TRBV9 and TRBJ2-3, with 7 bases aligning to TRBD2. Germline loops: CDR1 SGDLS, CDR2 YYNGEE. The CDR3 is 15 residues long. With V trimmed by 0 bases and J by 1 base, 2 bases remained unmatched. The CDR3 nucleotides are TGTGCCAGCAGCGTAGACCGGGGGGGCACAGATACGCAGTATTTT. Its protein product is CASSVDRGGTDTQYF.

The chain joins TRBV6-5 to TRBJ2-3; D is possibly TRBD2 (6 bases). V lost 3 bases, J lost 5 bases, and 12 bases lay in between. This CDR3 spans 14 amino acids. Germline V CDR1 and CDR2: MNHEY, SVGAGI. Written as DNA, the CDR3 is TGTGCCAGCAGTTATGGCGTCGGGGGAGATACGCAGTATTTT. Translating it yields CASSYGVGGDTQYF.

V gene TRBV7-2 combines with J gene TRBJ2-7; TRBD2 aligns across 11 bases. The length of the CDR3 is 15 residues. With V trimmed by 5 bases and J by 2 bases, 5 bases remained unmatched. In germline, CDR1 is SGHTA, CDR2 FQGNSA. CDR3 DNA sequence: TGTGCCAGCAGCCGCACTAGCGGGAGTCCCTACGAGCAGTACTTC. Its protein product is CASSRTSGSPYEQYF.

V usage is TRBV29-1 and J usage is TRBJ2-1; 8 positions agree with TRBD2. V dropped 3 bases and J dropped 0; count of bases not matched to a gene: 7. CDR3 length: 16 residues. Germline V lookup: CDR1 SQVTM, CDR2 ANQGSEA. As DNA, the CDR3 is TGCAGCGTTGATAGCCGGGGGGGACGCTCCTACAATGAGCAGTTCTTC. It is translated as CSVDSRGGRSYNEQFF.

This chain links TRBV5-6 with TRBJ1-2; no reliable D call. The CDR3 is 13 residues long. Germline CDR1 reads SGHDT; CDR2 reads YYEEEE. Trimming took off 1 base at V and 3 bases at J, with 7 bases between the two ends. In DNA form, the CDR3 reads TGTGCCAGCAGCTTGCGAGGAGACTATGGCTACACCTTC. Residues: CASSLRGDYGYTF. The entire variable domain, with the rest obtained from reference TRBV5-6 and TRBJ1-2, is as follows: DAGVTQSPTHLIKTRGQQVTLRCSPKSGHDTVSWYQQALGQGPQFIFQYYEEEERQRGNFPDRFSGHQFPNYSSELNVNALLLGDSALYLCASSLRGDYGYTFGSGTRLTVV.

This chain uses TRBV7-6 with TRBJ2-5; D is unresolved. CDR3 length: 15 amino acids. Trimming took off 1 base at V and 4 bases at J, with 13 bases between the two ends. CDR1 is SGHVS, CDR2 FNYEAQ, per germline. The CDR3, as DNA: TGTGCCAGCAGCTTAGACGCAGGTTTAACAGAGACCCAGTACTTC. Encoded protein: CASSLDAGLTETQYF.